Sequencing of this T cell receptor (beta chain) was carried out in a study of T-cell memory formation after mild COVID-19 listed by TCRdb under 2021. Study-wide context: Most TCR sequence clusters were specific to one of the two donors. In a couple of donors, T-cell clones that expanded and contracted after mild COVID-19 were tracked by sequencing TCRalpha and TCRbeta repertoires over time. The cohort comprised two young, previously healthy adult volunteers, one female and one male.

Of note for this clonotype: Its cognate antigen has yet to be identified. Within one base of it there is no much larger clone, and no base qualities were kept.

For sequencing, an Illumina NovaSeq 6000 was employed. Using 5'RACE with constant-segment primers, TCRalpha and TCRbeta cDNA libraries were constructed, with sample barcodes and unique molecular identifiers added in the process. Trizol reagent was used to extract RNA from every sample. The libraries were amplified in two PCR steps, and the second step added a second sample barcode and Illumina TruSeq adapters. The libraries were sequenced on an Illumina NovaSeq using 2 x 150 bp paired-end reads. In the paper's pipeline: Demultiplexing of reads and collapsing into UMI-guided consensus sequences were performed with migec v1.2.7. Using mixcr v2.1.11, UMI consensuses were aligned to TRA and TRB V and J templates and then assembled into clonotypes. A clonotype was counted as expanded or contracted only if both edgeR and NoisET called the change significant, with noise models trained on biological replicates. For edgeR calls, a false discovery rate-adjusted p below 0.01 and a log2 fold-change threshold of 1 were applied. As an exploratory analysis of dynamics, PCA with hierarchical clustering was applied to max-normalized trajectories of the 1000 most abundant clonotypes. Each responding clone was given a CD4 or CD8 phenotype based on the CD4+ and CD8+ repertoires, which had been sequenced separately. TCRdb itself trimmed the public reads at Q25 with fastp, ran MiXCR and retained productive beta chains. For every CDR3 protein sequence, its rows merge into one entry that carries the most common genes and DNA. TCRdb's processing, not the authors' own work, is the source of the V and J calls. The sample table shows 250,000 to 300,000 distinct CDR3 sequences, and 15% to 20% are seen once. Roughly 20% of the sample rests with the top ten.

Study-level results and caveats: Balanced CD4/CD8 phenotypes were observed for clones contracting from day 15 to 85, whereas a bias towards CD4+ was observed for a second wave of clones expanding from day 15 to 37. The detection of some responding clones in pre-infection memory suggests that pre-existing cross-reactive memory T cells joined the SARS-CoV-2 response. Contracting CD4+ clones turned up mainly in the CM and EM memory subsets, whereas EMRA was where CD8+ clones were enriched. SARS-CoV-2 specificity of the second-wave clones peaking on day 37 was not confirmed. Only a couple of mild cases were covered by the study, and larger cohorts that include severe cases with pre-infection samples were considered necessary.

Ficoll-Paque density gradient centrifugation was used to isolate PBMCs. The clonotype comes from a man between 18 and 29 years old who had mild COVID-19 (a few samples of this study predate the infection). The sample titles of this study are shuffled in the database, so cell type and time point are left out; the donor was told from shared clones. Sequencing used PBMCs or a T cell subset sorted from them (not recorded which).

The base sequence is TGTGCCAGCAGTTACGACGCTTCTCTTGGTTCACCCCTCCACTTT. Translated, it gives CASSYDASLGSPLHF. The rearrangement joined TRBV6-5 to TRBJ1-6, with the D gene too uncertain to name. Trimming removed 2 bases from V and 9 bases from J, leaving 14 bases between the germline ends. The CDR3 runs 15 amino acids, cysteine and phenylalanine included. The retained sequence is limited to the CDR3, 45 bases, with the frame set at the first base. Based on the germline V gene, the CDR1 and CDR2 sequences are MNHEY and SVGAGI.